What follows is one T cell receptor beta chain and its context. What it binds is not known. Each sample used at least 6.5 million PBMCs. The record originates from a study of blood T cells in healthy people across ages. Whole-study findings and limits: Investigators treated diversity estimates from one million T cells as underestimates. A strong correlation was seen between TCR beta diversity and naive T cell percentage.

A second PCR of 7 to 11 cycles used a sample-barcoded 5' primer and a J-beta primer mix. One entry per CDR3 protein results from TCRdb running MiXCR on the 5' RACE reads. The data contain some 670,000 distinct CDR3 sequences, around 52% of them singletons. J was trimmed by 4 bases and V by 3 bases; bases with no gene match: 4. The V gene's germline CDR1 is MNHEY and CDR2 SMNVEV (reference sequence). The CDR3 loop spans 15 amino acids. This chain connects TRBV27 to TRBJ2-2; TRBD1 aligns across 8 bases. The sample taken for sequencing was blood. This clonotype was obtained from a woman of 80 years or more in good health. The CDR3 region is CASSFEGQATGELFF. As DNA, the CDR3 is TGTGCCAGCAGTTTTGAGGGACAGGCCACCGGGGAGCTGTTTTTT.